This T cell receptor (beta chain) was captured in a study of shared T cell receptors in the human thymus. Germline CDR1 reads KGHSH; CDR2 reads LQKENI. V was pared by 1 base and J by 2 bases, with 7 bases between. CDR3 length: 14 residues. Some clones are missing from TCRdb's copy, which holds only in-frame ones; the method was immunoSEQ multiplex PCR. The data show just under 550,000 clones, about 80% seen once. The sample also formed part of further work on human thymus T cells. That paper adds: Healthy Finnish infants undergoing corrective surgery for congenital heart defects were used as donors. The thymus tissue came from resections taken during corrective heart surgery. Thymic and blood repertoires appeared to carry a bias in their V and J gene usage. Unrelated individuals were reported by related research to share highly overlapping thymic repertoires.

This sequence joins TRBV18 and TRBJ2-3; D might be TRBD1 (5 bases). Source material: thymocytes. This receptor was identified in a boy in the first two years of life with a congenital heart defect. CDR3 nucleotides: TGTGCCAGCTCACCACGGGGCCTCACAGATACGCAGTATTTT. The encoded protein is CASSPRGLTDTQYF.